This T cell receptor (beta chain) was recovered during a study of blood T cell repertoires in COVID-19. Whole-study context: Material from acute and convalescent COVID-19 was sourced from the United States, Italy and Spain.

With 5 bases clipped from V and 6 bases from J, the junction kept 6 bases outside the gene matches. Germline lookup yields CDR1 SEHNR and CDR2 FQNEAQ (reference sequence). This CDR3 is built from 16 residues. Those enrolled, adults aged about 18 to 89 years, came from roughly 23 US areas. Cohorts were determined from participant-reported clinical history. Libraries were prepared by immunoSEQ multiplex PCR; TCRdb keeps only in-frame clonotypes and omits some of them. The sample includes a few hundred thousand clones, around 90% seen only once; the top ten take approximately 7.2%. A single count supports this clone.

The sequenced sample consisted of PBMCs or T cells enriched from blood (not recorded which). This sequence joins TRBV7-9 and TRBJ2-1, with 14 bases aligning to TRBD2. The TCR sequence derives from a man between 25 and 39 years old in a cohort exposed to, infected with or recovered from COVID-19 (not recorded which). The CDR3 reads CASSVPGLAGVNEQFF. The CDR3 bases are TGTGCCAGCAGCGTACCGGGACTAGCGGGAGTCAATGAGCAGTTCTTC.